The rows below give T cell receptor beta chains drawn from one sample of a study of T-cell memory formation after mild COVID-19. TCRdb re-called the 5' RACE reads with MiXCR, one entry per CDR3 protein. Of about 82,000 distinct CDR3 sequences in the sample, roughly 13% were seen once. The sample taken for sequencing was PBMCs or a T cell subset sorted from them (not recorded which). The receptors were gathered from a man between 18 and 29 years old who had mild COVID-19 (a few samples of this study predate the infection). Cell type and time point are not known. Each CDR3 is given with its conserved first and last residue. Fields, in order: V gene, clone size, D gene, J gene, CDR3 DNA, CDR3 protein. A D gene is named only where the DNA matches it firmly. A clone size is listed for some rows: how often the clone was seen (once, few, many), or a class if it is expanded.

V gene: TRBV14; clone size: .; D gene: .; J gene: TRBJ2-5; CDR3 DNA: TGTGCCTGTGGCACAGCGGAGAAAGAGACCCAGTACTTC; CDR3 protein: CACGTAEKETQYF
V gene: TRBV7-2; clone size: .; D gene: .; J gene: TRBJ2-5; CDR3 DNA: TGTGCCAGCAGCTTAGTGGGGGAGGCCCAGTACTTC; CDR3 protein: CASSLVGEAQYF
V gene: TRBV5-1; clone size: few; D gene: .; J gene: TRBJ2-7; CDR3 DNA: TGCGCCAGCAGAGGGACTCTCCGGGTCCACGAGCAGTACTTC; CDR3 protein: CASRGTLRVHEQYF
V gene: TRBV4-3; clone size: few; D gene: .; J gene: TRBJ1-2; CDR3 DNA: TGCGCCAGCAGACTGACAGGAACCTATGGCTACACCTTC; CDR3 protein: CASRLTGTYGYTF
V gene: TRBV30; clone size: .; D gene: .; J gene: TRBJ1-1; CDR3 DNA: TGTGCCTGGAACTGGGGTCGGGTGAACACTGAAGCTTTCTTT; CDR3 protein: CAWNWGRVNTEAFF
V gene: TRBV4-2; clone size: .; D gene: .; J gene: TRBJ1-5; CDR3 DNA: TGTGCCAGCAGCCAACGCACAGGGTTAGATCAGCCCCAGCATTTT; CDR3 protein: CASSQRTGLDQPQHF
V gene: TRBV4-1; clone size: many; D gene: .; J gene: TRBJ1-5; CDR3 DNA: TGCGCCAGCAGCGAGGACAGTATCGGACCCCAGCATTTT; CDR3 protein: CASSEDSIGPQHF
V gene: TRBV7-6; clone size: .; D gene: .; J gene: TRBJ2-1; CDR3 DNA: TGTGCCAGCAGCTTATCCGGGGCGTACAATGAGCAGTTCTTC; CDR3 protein: CASSLSGAYNEQFF
V gene: TRBV20-1; clone size: few; D gene: .; J gene: TRBJ2-7; CDR3 DNA: TGCAGTGCTAGAGGGACGGGAATCTACGAGCAGTACTTC; CDR3 protein: CSARGTGIYEQYF
V gene: TRBV6-5; clone size: .; D gene: .; J gene: TRBJ2-2; CDR3 DNA: TGTGCCAGCAGTTACTCGATCCAGGTCGGCACCGGGGAGCTGTTTTTT; CDR3 protein: CASSYSIQVGTGELFF
V gene: TRBV6-5; clone size: .; D gene: .; J gene: TRBJ1-1; CDR3 DNA: TGTGCCAGCAGTTATATGGAGGGAGGCACTGAAGCTTTCTTT; CDR3 protein: CASSYMEGGTEAFF
V gene: TRBV9; clone size: few; D gene: TRBD1; J gene: TRBJ2-3; CDR3 DNA: TGTGCCAGCTCCGGGACAGGATCCGCTGCTACGCAGTATTTT; CDR3 protein: CASSGTGSAATQYF
V gene: TRBV7-3; clone size: many; D gene: .; J gene: TRBJ1-1; CDR3 DNA: TGTGCCAGCAGCTTGGGGTTGGGCACTGAAGCTTTCTTT; CDR3 protein: CASSLGLGTEAFF
V gene: TRBV7-9; clone size: .; D gene: .; J gene: TRBJ2-3; CDR3 DNA: TGTGCCAGCAGCGCCCGGGGCGACGGAGGGGATACGCAGTATTTT; CDR3 protein: CASSARGDGGDTQYF
V gene: TRBV7-2; clone size: many; D gene: .; J gene: TRBJ2-3; CDR3 DNA: TGTGCCAGCAGCTCTGACTCGGATACGCAGTATTTT; CDR3 protein: CASSSDSDTQYF